These 14 T cell receptor beta chains share one sample of origin, sequenced in a study of OX40 agonist ivuxolimab in advanced cancers. Method: immunoSEQ multiplex PCR; TCRdb's copy keeps in-frame clones and lacks some. The sample includes about 120,000 clones, 80% to 90% of them seen just once. The sample here was CD4+ or CD8+ T cells sorted from blood, taken in a trial of the OX40 agonist ivuxolimab. These receptors were obtained from an adult with an advanced solid tumor such as melanoma, head and neck, liver or kidney cancer.

This chain connects TRBV10-3 to TRBJ1-6, with a tentative D call TRBD1 (5 bases). The germline CDR1 and CDR2 sequences are ENHRY and SYGVKD. Trimming pared 2 bases from V and 7 bases from J, leaving 21 bases between. The CDR3 is 18 residues long. The CDR3 nucleotides are TGTGCCATCAGTGAGCCCAGGCCGGCCGGGGACCAAAATTCACCCCTCCACTTT. As protein: CAISEPRPAGDQNSPLHF.

The chain recombines TRBV7-2 with TRBJ1-2; 7 positions match TRBD1. The CDR3 sequence is 13 residues long. V was pared by 5 bases and J by 8 bases, with 8 bases of the junction left unmatched. CDR1 SGHTA and CDR2 FQGNSA come from the germline V gene. The CDR3 region has the DNA TGTGCCAGCAGCCTAACTTGGACAGGAGGCTACACCTTC. It translates to CASSLTWTGGYTF. The full variable domain, completed using reference TRBV7-2 and TRBJ1-2, is GAGVSQSPSNKVTEKGKDVELRCDPISGHTALYWYRQSLGQGLEFLIYFQGNSAPDKSGLPSDRFSAERTGGSVSTLTIQRTQQEDSAVYLCASSLTWTGGYTFGSGTRLTVV.

This chain uses TRBV6-5 with TRBJ2-1; D could derive from TRBD1 or TRBD2 (5 bases each). The CDR3 runs to 15 residues. V lost 5 bases and J lost 5, with 16 bases in between. From germline, CDR1 is MNHEY and CDR2 SVGAGI. As DNA, the CDR3 is TGTGCCAGCAGTACTGGGACCCCCTTCCACAATGAGCAGTTCTTC. It is translated as CASSTGTPFHNEQFF.

This clone was observed a single time. The chain carries TRBV18 and TRBJ1-6; 7 bases are a match to TRBD1. Germline loops: CDR1 KGHSH, CDR2 LQKENI. V shed 3 bases and J 3 bases; nucleotides not matched to a gene: 8. This CDR3 has 17 amino acids. DNA of the CDR3: TGTGCCAGCTCACCCTTTGACAGGGTTAGCTATAATTCACCCCTCCACTTT. Translated: CASSPFDRVSYNSPLHF.

This chain joins TRBV19 and TRBJ2-5, with 8 nucleotides matching TRBD1. Germline lookup yields CDR1 LNHDA and CDR2 SQIVND (reference sequence). The CDR3 spans 14 residues. V dropped 1 base and J dropped 6; count of bases not matched to a gene: 4. The CDR3 DNA reads TGTGCCAGTAGTATAGTCGGGACAGGTCAGACCCAGTACTTC. Translation: CASSIVGTGQTQYF.

CDR3 in DNA: TGTGCCAGCACACGGGGGGGGAAGACCCAGTACTTC. Translated, it gives CASTRGGKTQYF. The chain joins TRBV2 to TRBJ2-5, with TRBD2 matching over 8 bases. With V trimmed by 7 bases and J by 6 bases, 4 bases remained unmatched. Germline V CDR1 and CDR2: SNHLY, FYNNEI. The CDR3 is 12 amino acids.

The chain employs TRBV11-3 and TRBJ1-1; D is unresolved. Germline CDR1 is SGHNT and CDR2 is YENEEA. The V gene lost 5 bases and the J gene lost 0 bases, with 10 bases spanning the gap. The CDR3 loop spans 14 amino acids. CDR3 nucleotides: TGTGCCAGCAGCCTCGGACGGATGAACACTGAAGCTTTCTTT. Residues: CASSLGRMNTEAFF.

In nucleotides, the CDR3 is TGTGCCAGCAGTGAGTCCGGTAGCACAGATACGCAGTATTTT. Translation gives CASSESGSTDTQYF. The chain is built from TRBV6-5 and TRBJ2-3, with D uncertain. The CDR3 runs 14 residues. In germline, CDR1 is MNHEY, CDR2 SVGAGI. V lost 5 bases, J lost 0 bases, and 9 bases lay in between.

Only one count was recorded for this clone. V gene TRBV10-3 combines with J gene TRBJ2-7; 8 nucleotides agree with TRBD1. V dropped 10 bases and J dropped 0; count of bases not matched to a gene: 11. CDR3 length equals 15 residues. Germline CDR1 reads ENHRY; CDR2 reads SYGVKD. The CDR3 nucleotides read TGTGCCACCTTAGGACAGGGCGGGGCCTCCTACGAGCAGTACTTC. Residues: CATLGQGGASYEQYF.

CDR3 sequence: CASSNLDRIWMGAFF. Written as DNA, the CDR3 is TGTGCCAGCAGCAACCTGGACAGAATCTGGATGGGAGCTTTCTTT. The chain carries TRBV28 and TRBJ1-1; D may be TRBD1 (6 bases). Per germline, CDR1 MDHEN and CDR2 SYDVKM. Trimming cost V 6 bases and J 10 bases, with 24 bases left between them. This CDR3 is built from 15 residues.

The chain recombines TRBV19 with TRBJ1-1; D possibly corresponds to TRBD1 (5 bases). The V gene's germline CDR1 is LNHDA and CDR2 SQIVND (reference sequence). Trimming left V 5 bases short and J 5 bases short, with 12 bases between. The CDR3 extends over 13 amino acids. The chain's CDR3 is CASSAQEVTEAFF. The CDR3, as DNA: TGTGCCAGTAGTGCACAGGAGGTAACTGAAGCTTTCTTT.

The chain is built from TRBV25-1 and TRBJ1-2; 7 bases align to TRBD1. The CDR3 totals 18 residues. Germline CDR1 and CDR2: MGHDK and SYGVNS. J lost 6 bases, V lost 4 bases, and 20 bases had no gene match. CDR3 nucleotide sequence: TGTGCCAGCAGTGGGGGACAGACAGGGACCTGGCTAGGAGATGGCTACACCTTC. The encoded protein is CASSGGQTGTWLGDGYTF.

Written as DNA, the CDR3 is TGTGCCAGCAGAGCCGGGACAGGTTCGATCTCGGATACGCAGTATTTT. Its protein product is CASRAGTGSISDTQYF. This rearrangement joins TRBV2 to TRBJ2-3, with 8 bases fitting TRBD1. V lost 6 bases and J lost 6; bases outside the gene matches: 14. The CDR3 covers 16 residues. CDR1 is SNHLY and CDR2 is FYNNEI in the germline V gene.

This clone has a single count. A junction boundary mismatches the germline segment, possibly from a read error. V and J are TRBV10-1 and TRBJ1-4; D call uncertain. The CDR3 has 14 residues. CDR1 is WNHNN and CDR2 is SYGVQD in the germline V gene (reference sequence). The CDR3 region has the DNA TGCGCCACCAGTGAAGAACCAACTAATGAAAAACTGTTTTTT. It translates to CATSEEPTNEKLFF.